This T cell receptor (beta chain) was identified in a study of metastatic and nonmetastatic thyroid tumors. The wider study: Malignant and benign thyroid patients had repertoires compared in peripheral blood and tumor or nodule tissue.

As originally analysed: The study took CDR3 differences across clinicopathological groups and made a distant-metastasis classifier for papillary thyroid cancer from them. TCRdb re-processed the PCR reads through MiXCR. The V and J calls were not made by the authors but by TCRdb's processing. The profile shows 15,000 to 20,000 clones, 20% to 25% of them singletons. Study findings and constraints: Within blood and tumor, benign nodules reportedly had significantly lower TCR beta diversity than malignant thyroid tumors did.

Patients were all untreated before their thyroid surgery. This clone was counted ten times or more. Its antigen is unidentified. V lost 2 bases to trimming and J lost 2 bases, with 8 bases between them. The CDR3 totals 14 residues. CDR1 and CDR2 from the germline V gene are SGHKS and YYEKEE (reference sequence). The rearrangement links TRBV5-5 to TRBJ1-5; D not certain. Sequenced input: adjacent normal tissue. The sequence derives from a female donor with papillary thyroid cancer or a benign thyroid nodule (not recorded which). Some clones in this sample may be carry-over from other donors' samples. The CDR3 sequence: CASSLWGGNQPQHF. The CDR3 DNA reads as TGTGCCAGCAGCTTATGGGGAGGCAATCAGCCCCAGCATTTT.